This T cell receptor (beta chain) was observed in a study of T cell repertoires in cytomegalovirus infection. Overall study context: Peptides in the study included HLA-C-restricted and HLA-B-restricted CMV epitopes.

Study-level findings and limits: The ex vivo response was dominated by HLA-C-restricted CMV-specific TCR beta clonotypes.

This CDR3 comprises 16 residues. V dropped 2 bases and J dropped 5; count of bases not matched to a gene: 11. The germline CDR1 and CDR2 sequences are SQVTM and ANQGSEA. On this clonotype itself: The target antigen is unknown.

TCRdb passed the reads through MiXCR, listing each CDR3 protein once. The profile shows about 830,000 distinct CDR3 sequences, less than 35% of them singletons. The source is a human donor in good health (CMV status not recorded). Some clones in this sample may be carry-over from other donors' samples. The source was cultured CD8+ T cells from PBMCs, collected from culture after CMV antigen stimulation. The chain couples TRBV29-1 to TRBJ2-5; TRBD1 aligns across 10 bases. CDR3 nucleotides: TGCAGCGTTGAATTGGAATATGACAGGGGGCGGGAGACCCAGTACTTC. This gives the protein CSVELEYDRGRETQYF.